This TCR beta chain was sequenced in a study of blood T cell repertoires in COVID-19. Across the study: PBMCs, B-cell-depleted T cells, or T cells provided the cDNA or gDNA that made up the material.

The assay was immunoSEQ multiplex PCR, and TCRdb's table has in-frame clones only and misses some. The table shows about 300,000 clones, with 75% to 95% occurring only once. The CDR3 is 18 residues long. Germline CDR1 and CDR2: SGHVS and FQNEAQ. J was trimmed by 2 bases and V by 2 bases; bases with no gene match: 4. The clonotype comes from a woman in her 30s with COVID-19, enrolled during active disease. This chain uses TRBV7-8 with TRBJ2-1; TRBD2 matches at 15 bases. The specimen sequenced was peripheral blood. The CDR3 nucleotides read TGTGCCAGCAGCTTAACAGGACTAGCGGGAGGGCCCTACAATGAGCAGTTCTTC. Translating it yields CASSLTGLAGGPYNEQFF.